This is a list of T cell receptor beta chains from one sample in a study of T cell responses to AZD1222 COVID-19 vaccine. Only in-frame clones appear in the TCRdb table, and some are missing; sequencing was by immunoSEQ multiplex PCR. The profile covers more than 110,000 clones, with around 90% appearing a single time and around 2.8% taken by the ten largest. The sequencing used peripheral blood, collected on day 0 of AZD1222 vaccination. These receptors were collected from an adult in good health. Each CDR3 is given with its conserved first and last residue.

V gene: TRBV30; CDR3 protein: CAWTTGAFVQFF
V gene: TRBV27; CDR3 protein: CASSSTPMENEQFF
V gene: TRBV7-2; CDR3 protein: CASSGGQGFHFNQPQHF
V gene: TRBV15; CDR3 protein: CATSRGREEKLFF
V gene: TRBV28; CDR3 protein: CASLMGGRWAYEQYF
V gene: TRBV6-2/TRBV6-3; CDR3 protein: CATSRDSNTGELFF
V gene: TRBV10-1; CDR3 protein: CASSEGTGGYNEQFF
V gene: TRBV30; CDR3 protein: CAWSFLDRNYGYTF
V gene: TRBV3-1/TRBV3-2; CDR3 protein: CASSQGTISGISYEQYF
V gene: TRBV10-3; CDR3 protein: CAISGGDQPQHF
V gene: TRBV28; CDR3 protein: CASTTSQGRGYTF
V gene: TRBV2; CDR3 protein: CASSDLGGGEQFF
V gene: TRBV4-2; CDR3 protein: CASSQRPSGFDGSPLHF
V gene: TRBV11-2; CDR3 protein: CASSLQGSYGYTF
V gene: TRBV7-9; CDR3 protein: CASSQVPATEAFF
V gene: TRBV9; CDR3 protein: CASSASRGGYEQYF
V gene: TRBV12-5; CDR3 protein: CASALELFTDTQYF
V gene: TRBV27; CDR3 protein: CASSLSGTGSFYTF
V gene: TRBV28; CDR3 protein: CASSPGLRGVRNSPLHF
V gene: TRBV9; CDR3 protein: CASSAGLAGSYNEQFF
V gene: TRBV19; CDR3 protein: CASIKIHGPFGGYTF
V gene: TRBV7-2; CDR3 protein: CASSLEEGPQHF
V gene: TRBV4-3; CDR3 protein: CASSQETGFNYGYTF
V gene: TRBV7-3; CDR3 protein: CASSRAGSGELFF
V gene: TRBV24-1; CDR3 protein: CATASPGNTEAFF
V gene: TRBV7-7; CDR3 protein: CASSRSVNWDNEQFF
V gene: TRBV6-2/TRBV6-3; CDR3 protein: CASSKGRLHEQFF
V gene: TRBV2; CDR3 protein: CASLRGPNTEAFF
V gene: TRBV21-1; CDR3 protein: CASSKIAGGPYNEQFF
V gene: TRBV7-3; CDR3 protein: CASSLNPGMNTEAFF
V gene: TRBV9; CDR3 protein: CASSVVAGSHTMNTEAFF
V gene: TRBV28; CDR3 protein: CASRSGTGTSQPQHF
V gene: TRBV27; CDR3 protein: CASSLASGQALGYTF
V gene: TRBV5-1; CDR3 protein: CASSLVLAKDEQFF
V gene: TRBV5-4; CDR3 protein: CASSLASFSGNTIYF
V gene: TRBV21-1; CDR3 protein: CASSKDAEAFF
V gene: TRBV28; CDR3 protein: CASSLGTGGNQPQHF
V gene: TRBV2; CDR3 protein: CASSGQTETQYF
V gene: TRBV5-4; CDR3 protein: CASSLGTKFDNEQFF
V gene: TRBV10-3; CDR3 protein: CAISERRSEQFF
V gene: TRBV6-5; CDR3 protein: CASRLQGTGELFF
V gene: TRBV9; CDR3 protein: CASSARGLAGGSTDTQYF
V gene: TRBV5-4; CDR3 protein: CASSSTGGTEAFF
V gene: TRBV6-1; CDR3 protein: CASSEALSGANVLTF
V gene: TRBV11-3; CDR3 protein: CASSPRDRVYAEAFF
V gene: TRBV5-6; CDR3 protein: CASSSTGGRETQYF
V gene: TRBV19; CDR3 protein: CASSSYRGTQYF
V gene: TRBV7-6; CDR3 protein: CASSSGRSNSPLHF
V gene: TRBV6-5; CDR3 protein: CASSYSSGGSADTQYF